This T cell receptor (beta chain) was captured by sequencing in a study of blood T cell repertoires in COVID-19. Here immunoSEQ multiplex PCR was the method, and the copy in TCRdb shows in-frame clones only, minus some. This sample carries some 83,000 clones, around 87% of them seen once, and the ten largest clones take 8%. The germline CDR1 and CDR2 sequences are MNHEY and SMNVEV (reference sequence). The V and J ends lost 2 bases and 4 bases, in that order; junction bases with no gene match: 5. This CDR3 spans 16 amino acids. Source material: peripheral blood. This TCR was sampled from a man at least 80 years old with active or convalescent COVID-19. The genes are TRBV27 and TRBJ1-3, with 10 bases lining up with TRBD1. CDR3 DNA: TGTGCCAGCAGTTTAGCCGGGACAGGGGTCGGAAACACCATATATTTT. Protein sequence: CASSLAGTGVGNTIYF.